This TCR beta chain was documented in a study of monozygotic twins with inflammatory bowel disease. Study-wide points: The co-twins with IBD showed lower TCRbeta diversity (inverse Simpson) than their healthy siblings. IBD patients exhibited fewer clonotypes shared with other individuals than healthy twins, particularly with disease activity. Patients received differing immunosuppressive treatments, which may have added variability to their repertoires. A single strong clonotype or signal linked to IBD was not supported.

The length of the CDR3 is 15 residues. Germline CDR1 is MDHEN and CDR2 is SYDVKM. In the case of this clonotype: Its matching antigen is unknown.

TCRdb re-called the 5' RACE reads; every CDR3 protein appears as one record, without DNA. This specimen shows 400,000 to 500,000 distinct CDR3 sequences; the ten leading clones hold around 2.3%. The source is a human donor with ulcerative colitis or Crohn's disease, or a healthy co-twin of an affected twin (not recorded which). The sample was blood. The rearrangement links TRBV28 to TRBJ1-4; TCRdb proposes TRBD1, but this gene call is untestable without DNA. The CDR3 reads CASSSPGHGNEKLFF.